This T cell receptor beta chain is drawn from a study of cytomegalovirus exposure and HLA in healthy donors. Study-wide results and limits: An ancestry cluster, one associated with Asian ancestry, reportedly showed fewer N-insertions than the approximately 720-donor mean in a later analysis.

PCR amplification relied on 60 Vbeta primers (plus 13 Jbeta primers). TCRdb's copy holds only in-frame clones and misses some; the assay was immunoSEQ multiplex PCR. Of about 130,000 clones listed, approximately 84% are singletons. The germline gives CDR1 SGDLS, CDR2 YYNGEE. The CDR3 is 16 residues long. J lost 3 bases, V lost 3 bases, and 11 bases had no gene match. This clone was seen once. What it binds is not known. The sequence was obtained from a boy between 2 and 10 years old in good health and CMV-seronegative. The chain uses TRBV9 and TRBJ2-5; 7 nucleotides agree with TRBD1. Sequencing was performed on PBMCs. CDR3 in amino acids: CASSGPGTVGKETQYF. The CDR3 coding sequence is TGTGCCAGCAGCGGCCCCGGGACAGTGGGAAAAGAGACCCAGTACTTC. Full variable domain (outside the CDR3, taken from reference TRBV9 and TRBJ2-5): DSGVTQTPKHLITATGQRVTLRCSPRSGDLSVYWYQQSLDQGLQFLIQYYNGEERAKGNILERFSAQQFPDLHSELNLSSLELGDSALYFCASSGPGTVGKETQYFGPGTRLLVL.